Reported below is one T cell receptor (beta chain). The sample originates from a study of blood T cell repertoires in COVID-19. As for the study in general: Sites in the United States, Italy and Spain provided acute and convalescent COVID-19 samples. The cDNA or gDNA used as material had been derived from T cells, B-cell-depleted T cells, or PBMCs.

CDR3 size: 11 residues. V was trimmed by 5 bases and J by 7 bases, leaving 8 bases between them. Original handling: Amplification of reference gene primers provided the estimated nucleated cell counts. Sequenced by immunoSEQ multiplex PCR; TCRdb stores in-frame clones only, minus some. The V and J calls and the clone size are those of that table, but D and trimming were determined from the DNA. The table includes around 50,000 clones, about 89% detected once. The chain employs TRBV12-3 or TRBV12-4 and TRBJ2-5; D is unresolved. Sequencing input: peripheral blood. This clonotype was obtained from a human donor in a cohort sampled during active COVID-19. The CDR3, as DNA: TGTGCCAGCAGTCTGACTGGGACCCAGTACTTC. Translation gives CASSLTGTQYF.